The 10 T cell receptor beta chains reported below all come from one sample, sequenced in a study of cytomegalovirus exposure and HLA in healthy donors. This PCR relied on a set of 60 Vbeta primers and 13 Jbeta primers. The data were produced by immunoSEQ multiplex PCR, yet TCRdb's version contains in-frame clones alone and is incomplete. Of 84,000 or so clones in the sample, over 75% were seen once. The specimen sequenced was PBMCs. These receptors were obtained from a boy under 18 in good health and CMV-seronegative.

This chain uses TRBV28 with TRBJ1-5; D is uncertain. CDR1 is MDHEN, CDR2 SYDVKM, per germline. With 7 bases removed from V and 0 bases from J, the gap between germline ends came to 7 bases. The CDR3 loop spans 13 amino acids. The CDR3 loop reads CASTLYSNQPQHF. In DNA, the CDR3 is TGTGCCAGCACCCTCTATAGCAATCAGCCCCAGCATTTT.

The chain has TRBV10-3 and TRBJ2-3; 11 bases align to TRBD2. This CDR3 is built from 15 residues. Trimming cost V 5 bases and J 5 bases; bases outside gene matches: 6. Germline CDR1 reads ENHRY; CDR2 reads SYGVKD. The CDR3 DNA reads TGTGCCATCAGTAATCTAGCGGGAGGCGAAGATACGCAGTATTTT. It specifies CAISNLAGGEDTQYF.

The genes are TRBV11-2 and TRBJ2-7; 7 positions agree with TRBD1. With 5 bases clipped from V and 4 bases from J, the junction kept 8 bases outside the gene matches. Germline V gene lookup returns CDR1 SGHAT and CDR2 FQNNGV. The CDR3 totals 14 residues. CDR3 protein: CASSPDREGYEQYF. The CDR3 DNA sequence: TGTGCCAGCAGCCCAGACAGGGAAGGTTACGAGCAGTACTTC.

In its sample, this clone was seen a few times. The chain's CDR3 is CASSRPGQTYEQYF. As DNA, the CDR3 is TGTGCCAGCAGCCGACCGGGACAGACCTACGAGCAGTACTTC. V gene TRBV7-2 combines with J gene TRBJ2-7; 7 bases are a match to TRBD1. The CDR3 totals 14 residues. Germline-derived CDR1 and CDR2 are SGHTA and FQGNSA. After removal of 5 bases from V and 2 bases from J, the junction contained 6 bases not matched to a gene.

The chain uses TRBV2 and TRBJ2-7; 10 bases are shared with TRBD1. Germline values: CDR1 SNHLY, CDR2 FYNNEI. The length of the CDR3 is 14 residues. V dropped 10 bases and J dropped 2; count of bases not matched to a gene: 8. This CDR3 reads CATNPGQGTYEQYF. The CDR3, as DNA: TGTGCCACCAATCCGGGACAGGGGACCTACGAGCAGTACTTC. The full variable domain, rest sourced from reference TRBV2 and TRBJ2-7, is EPEVTQTPSHQVTQMGQEVILRCVPISNHLYFYWYRQILGQKVEFLVSFYNNEISEKSEIFDDQFSVERPDGSNFTLKIRSTKLEDSAMYFCATNPGQGTYEQYFGPGTRLTVT.

The sample holds a few counts of this clone. This chain links TRBV9 with TRBJ2-2; D is possibly TRBD1 (5 bases). Trimming cost V 0 bases and J 5 bases, with 8 bases left between them. The CDR3 spans 14 residues. Germline CDR1 and CDR2: SGDLS and YYNGEE. The CDR3 coding sequence is TGTGCCAGCAGCGTAGGGGGCAAAACCGGGGAGCTGTTTTTT. The encoded protein is CASSVGGKTGELFF.

This chain connects TRBV6-4 to TRBJ2-3; D is possibly TRBD1 (7 bases). Germline V lookup: CDR1 MRHNA, CDR2 SNTAGT. This CDR3 is 16 amino acids long. With 0 bases removed from V and 6 bases from J, the gap between germline ends came to 16 bases. The CDR3 sequence: CASSDSAGQKHDTQYF. DNA for the CDR3: TGTGCCAGCAGTGACTCGGCGGGACAGAAACACGATACGCAGTATTTT.

The chain employs TRBV30 and TRBJ1-1, with D unclear. Germline CDR1 GTSNPN, CDR2 SVGIG (reference sequence). The length of the CDR3 is 11 residues. V was clipped by 2 bases and J by 6 bases, with 7 bases between them. In DNA, the CDR3 is TGTGCCTGGAGTCCCGGGGCTGAAGCTTTCTTT. Protein product: CAWSPGAEAFF.

The chain recombines TRBV29-1 with TRBJ1-3, with D uncertain. V dropped 7 bases and J dropped 0 bases, with 7 bases sitting between them. Germline values: CDR1 SQVTM, CDR2 ANQGSEA. This CDR3 region has 12 residues. CDR3 bases: TGCAGCGCAGGAAACTCTGGAAACACCATATATTTT. This gives the protein CSAGNSGNTIYF.

V usage is TRBV25-1 and J usage is TRBJ2-7; D possibly corresponds to TRBD1 (5 bases). With 2 bases removed from V and 1 base from J, the gap between germline ends came to 9 bases. CDR1 is MGHDK, CDR2 SYGVNS, per germline. This CDR3 is 14 amino acids long. CDR3 in amino acids: CASSEVDKSYEQYF. CDR3 sequence (DNA): TGTGCCAGCAGTGAAGTGGACAAGTCCTACGAGCAGTACTTC.